The 13 T cell receptor beta chains in this list originate from one sample, sequenced in a study of T cell responses to AZD1222 COVID-19 vaccine. Profiling relied on immunoSEQ multiplex PCR, and the TCRdb table lists in-frame clones only, not all of them. The sample contains about 120,000 clones, roughly 91% of which appear only once. The sample was peripheral blood, taken on day 0 of AZD1222 vaccination. The receptors stem from an adult in good health.

The rearrangement joins TRBV6-5 to TRBJ1-2, with D possibly matching TRBD1 (5 bases). The CDR3 is 14 residues long. The germline V gene has CDR1 MNHEY and CDR2 SVGAGI. Trimming took off 6 bases at V and 8 bases at J, with 19 bases between the two ends. DNA for the CDR3: TGTGCCAGCAGGCTCGGGGACTTAGGAGGGGGCTACACCTTC. This translates into CASRLGDLGGGYTF.

In this sample, this clone is medium-sized. The chain employs TRBV19 and TRBJ2-1, with 11 bases aligning to TRBD2. Germline CDR1 and CDR2: LNHDA and SQIVND (reference sequence). J lost 4 bases, V lost 5 bases, and 4 bases had no gene match. The CDR3 has 15 residues. The CDR3 DNA is TGTGCCAGTAGTTCGCTAGCGGGGGGTTACAATGAGCAGTTCTTC. Translated: CASSSLAGGYNEQFF.

This chain uses TRBV19 with TRBJ2-7; D is perhaps TRBD1 (5 bases). The ends were cut back, 3 bases at V and 2 bases at J, with 26 bases in the middle. The CDR3 has 19 residues. CDR1 and CDR2 (germline): LNHDA, SQIVND (reference sequence). CDR3 DNA: TGTGCCAGTAGTATGCCCCACGTCCGGCCCCGGCAGGGAACCTACGAGCAGTACTTC. Amino acids: CASSMPHVRPRQGTYEQYF.

The gene calls are TRBV3-1 (or the pseudogene TRBV3-2) and TRBJ2-1; 7 bases agree with TRBD2. Germline assignment: CDR1 LGHDT and CDR2 YNNKEL (reference sequence). The J segment lost 9 bases and the V segment lost 4 bases, leaving 9 bases of the junction unmatched. The CDR3 is 14 residues long. CDR3 amino acids: CASSRERGGSEQFF. CDR3 in DNA: TGTGCCAGCAGCCGAGAGAGGGGCGGGAGTGAGCAGTTCTTC.

The chain couples TRBV4-2 to TRBJ2-1; D assignment may be TRBD1 or TRBD2 (5 bases each). CDR1 is LGHNA and CDR2 is YNFKEQ in the germline V gene. The CDR3 length is 13 residues. The germline V and J ends were trimmed by 0 bases and 10 bases, with 10 bases remaining between them. The CDR3 loop is CASSQDSWGEQFF. Written as DNA, the CDR3 is TGTGCCAGCAGCCAAGACTCTTGGGGGGAGCAGTTCTTC.

The chain carries TRBV29-1 and TRBJ2-6; TRBD1 matches 7 bases. The CDR3 totals 16 residues. The V segment lost 4 bases and the J segment 0 bases; nucleotides outside the gene matches: 6. In germline, CDR1 is SQVTM, CDR2 ANQGSEA. This CDR3 is CSVGGQAYSGANVLTF. The CDR3 DNA reads as TGCAGCGTTGGTGGACAGGCATACTCTGGGGCCAACGTCCTGACTTTC.

The gene calls are TRBV5-1 and TRBJ2-5, with D maybe TRBD1 (6 bases). The CDR3 spans 13 residues. The germline gives CDR1 SGHRS, CDR2 YFSETQ. Trimming took off 4 bases at V and 2 bases at J, with 9 bases between the two ends. The chain's CDR3 is CASSAGVQETQYF. As DNA, the CDR3 is TGCGCCAGCAGCGCAGGGGTTCAAGAGACCCAGTACTTC.

The chain joins TRBV6-5 to TRBJ1-6; D is possibly TRBD1 (5 bases). The germline CDR1 and CDR2 sequences are MNHEY and SVGAGI. This CDR3 contains 13 residues. Trimming took 4 bases from V and 6 from J, leaving 7 bases between them. The CDR3 coding sequence is TGTGCCAGCAGTTTACAGGCTAATTCACCCCTCCACTTT. Amino acid sequence: CASSLQANSPLHF.

This chain connects TRBV7-9 to TRBJ2-1, with D perhaps TRBD2 (6 bases). The CDR3 covers 15 residues. V was pared by 5 bases and J by 0 bases, with 11 bases between. The germline V gene encodes CDR1 SEHNR and CDR2 FQNEAQ (reference sequence). The DNA of the CDR3 is TGTGCCAGCAGCACCGGAGGGAGCTCCTACAATGAGCAGTTCTTC. Amino acids: CASSTGGSSYNEQFF.

The chain is built from TRBV6-5 and TRBJ2-3; 9 bases are a match to TRBD2. The CDR3 loop spans 13 amino acids. In germline, CDR1 is MNHEY, CDR2 SVGAGI. V shed 6 bases, J shed 9 bases, and the junction held 7 bases outside the gene matches. The CDR3 loop reads CASRGGGAWTQYF. The CDR3 nucleotides are TGTGCCAGCAGAGGCGGGGGGGCGTGGACGCAGTATTTT.

CDR3 protein: CASSSHQPQHF. The CDR3 region has the DNA TGTGCCAGCAGCTCCCACCAGCCCCAGCATTTT. J is TRBJ1-5 and V is TRBV14; the D is unclear. Germline V gene lookup returns CDR1 SGHDN and CDR2 FVKESK. The CDR3 totals 11 residues. V lost 5 bases and J 7 bases, leaving 6 bases between the germline ends.

The J gene is TRBJ1-1, the V gene TRBV30; no clear D. Between the trimmed V and J ends, which lost 5 bases and 8 bases, there was a span of 12 bases. There are 11 residues in the CDR3. CDR1 is GTSNPN and CDR2 is SVGIG in the germline V gene (reference sequence). The CDR3 DNA reads as TGTGCCTGGCTAGACACGTTAGAAGCTTTCTTT. It codes for CAWLDTLEAFF.

The chain's CDR3 is CASSEFYGGRGSLEYGYTF. The CDR3 coding sequence is TGTGCCAGCAGTGAATTCTATGGGGGGCGGGGATCCCTCGAGTATGGCTACACCTTC. The V and J genes are TRBV2 and TRBJ1-2; perhaps TRBD1 as D (6 bases). V shed 2 bases and J shed 5 bases, with 27 bases lying between them. The CDR3 extends over 19 amino acids. CDR1 SNHLY and CDR2 FYNNEI come from the germline V gene.